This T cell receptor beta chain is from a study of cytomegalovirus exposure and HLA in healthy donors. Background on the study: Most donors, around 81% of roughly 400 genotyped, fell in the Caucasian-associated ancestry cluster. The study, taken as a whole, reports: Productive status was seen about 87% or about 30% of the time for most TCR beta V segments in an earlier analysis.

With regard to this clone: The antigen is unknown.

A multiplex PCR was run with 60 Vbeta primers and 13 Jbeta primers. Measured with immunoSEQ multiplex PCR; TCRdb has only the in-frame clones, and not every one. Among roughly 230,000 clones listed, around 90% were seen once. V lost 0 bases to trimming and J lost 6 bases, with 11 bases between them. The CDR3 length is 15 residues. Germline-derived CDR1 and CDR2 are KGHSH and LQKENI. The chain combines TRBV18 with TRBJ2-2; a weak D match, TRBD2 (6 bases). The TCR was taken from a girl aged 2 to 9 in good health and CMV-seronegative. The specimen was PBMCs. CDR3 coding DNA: TGTGCCAGCTCACCACCGCGGGGAAGCTCCGGGGAGCTGTTTTTT. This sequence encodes CASSPPRGSSGELFF.